Listed here are 15 T cell receptor beta chains from one sample, sequenced in a study of control samples from healthy donors and cancer patients. The repertoire was sequenced with immunoSEQ multiplex PCR; TCRdb's copy has only in-frame clones and lacks some. The sample shows 120,000 or so clones, roughly 90% of them seen only once. The sequencing input was blood. The source of these receptors is a man aged 50 or older in good health.

V is TRBV10-3 and J is TRBJ2-5, with D perhaps given as TRBD1 or TRBD2 (5 bases each). The CDR3 has 14 amino acids. Germline V gene sequence: CDR1 ENHRY, CDR2 SYGVKD. Trimming left V 3 bases short and J 1 base short, with 9 bases between. The CDR3 DNA sequence: TGTGCCATCAGTGACCGGGGCTCCCAAGAGACCCAGTACTTC. It specifies CAISDRGSQETQYF.

The V gene is TRBV5-6, the J gene TRBJ1-1, with D unclear. Trimming stripped 4 bases from V and 1 base from J, with 8 bases between. Looked up from germline, CDR1 is SGHDT and CDR2 is YYEEEE. CDR3 length: 13 amino acids. This chain's CDR3 is CASSLLSNTEAFF. The CDR3 nucleotides are TGTGCCAGCAGCCTCCTATCGAACACTGAAGCTTTCTTT.

V usage is TRBV7-6 and J usage is TRBJ1-1, with a tentative D call TRBD1 (5 bases). Germline CDR1 is SGHVS and CDR2 is FNYEAQ. Trimming cost V 4 bases and J 3 bases, with 12 bases left between them. The CDR3 spans 14 residues. CDR3 loop: CASSSLGGDTEAFF. The CDR3 nucleotides read TGTGCCAGCAGCTCCTTGGGGGGAGACACTGAAGCTTTCTTT.

With respect to this clone: Other DNA sequences in this specimen translate into the identical CDR3. V usage is TRBV6-5 and J usage is TRBJ2-7; 10 bases are shared with TRBD1. Germline CDR1 and CDR2: MNHEY and SVGAGI. V was clipped by 2 bases and J by 2 bases; unmatched bases: 3. The CDR3 has 15 residues. This chain's CDR3 is CASSYAGTGAYEQYF. CDR3 DNA: TGTGCCAGCAGTTACGCCGGGACAGGGGCCTACGAGCAGTACTTC.

V gene TRBV7-9 combines with J gene TRBJ1-6; D is unclear. Germline CDR1 and CDR2: SEHNR and FQNEAQ (reference sequence). There are 12 residues in the CDR3. Deletions cut 8 bases from V and 7 bases from J, with 9 bases between. This chain's CDR3 is CASSRLNSPLHF. The CDR3 coding sequence is TGTGCCAGCTCTCGACTGAATTCACCCCTCCACTTT.

The V and J genes are TRBV9 and TRBJ1-1; TRBD1 might be the D (6 bases). Germline CDR1 and CDR2: SGDLS and YYNGEE. The CDR3 length is 18 residues. Trimming removed 4 bases at V and 0 bases at J, with 22 bases between. The CDR3 DNA reads TGTGCCAGCAGCCCCACCGCCCCCGGGGGCCGGCTGAACACTGAAGCTTTCTTT. Protein: CASSPTAPGGRLNTEAFF.

The V call is TRBV7-9, the J call TRBJ1-3; D remains unclear. V shed 3 bases and J shed 4 bases, with 10 bases lying between them. CDR1 and CDR2 from the germline V gene are SEHNR and FQNEAQ (reference sequence). The CDR3 runs to 14 residues. The CDR3 loop is CASSFAAEGNTIYF. The DNA of the CDR3 is TGTGCCAGCAGCTTCGCGGCGGAGGGAAACACCATATATTTT.

J is TRBJ2-5 and V is TRBV4-1, with 14 bases that match TRBD2. Germline V gives CDR1 MGHRA, CDR2 YSYEKL. This CDR3 is 19 amino acids long. V was pared by 3 bases and J by 0 bases, with 9 bases of the junction left unmatched. The CDR3: CASSHHGLAGGRDQETQYF. In DNA, the CDR3 is TGCGCCAGCAGCCACCACGGACTAGCGGGGGGCCGGGACCAAGAGACCCAGTACTTC.

This chain connects TRBV5-4 to TRBJ1-2; D may be TRBD1 (6 bases). Germline CDR1 reads SGHNT; CDR2 reads YYREEE (reference sequence). This CDR3 comprises 12 residues. Trimming cost V 4 bases and J 7 bases, with 11 bases left between them. CDR3 sequence (DNA): TGTGCCAGCAGCCTGCAGGGGTCTGGCTACACCTTC. This gives the protein CASSLQGSGYTF.

The chain is built from TRBV27 and TRBJ2-1; 9 nucleotides line up with TRBD2. The length of the CDR3 is 16 residues. CDR1 is MNHEY and CDR2 is SMNVEV in the germline V gene (reference sequence). With V trimmed by 2 bases and J by 7 bases, 9 bases remained unmatched. CDR3 bases: TGTGCCAGCAGTTTACTAGGCGGGGGGGCGAAAAATGAGCAGTTCTTC. Encoded protein: CASSLLGGGAKNEQFF.

The rearrangement uses TRBV9 and TRBJ2-1, with TRBD2 identical over 10 bases. This CDR3 is 14 amino acids long. Germline V CDR1 and CDR2: SGDLS, YYNGEE. The V segment lost 2 bases and the J segment 15 bases; nucleotides outside the gene matches: 11. CDR3 sequence reads: CASSVGLAGGGWFF. In DNA form, the CDR3 reads TGTGCCAGCAGCGTCGGATTAGCGGGGGGCGGTTGGTTCTTC.

The chain uses TRBV3-1 (or the pseudogene TRBV3-2) and TRBJ1-1; tentatively, D is TRBD1 (5 bases). Germline V CDR1 and CDR2: LGHDT, YNNKEL (reference sequence). V dropped 5 bases and J dropped 0 bases, with 13 bases sitting between them. This CDR3 has 15 amino acids. CDR3 coding DNA: TGTGCCAGCAGCTCAGGCTCGGGGCTGAACACTGAAGCTTTCTTT. The encoded protein is CASSSGSGLNTEAFF.

V gene TRBV9 combines with J gene TRBJ1-2, with unresolved D. The CDR3 spans 12 residues. CDR1 is SGDLS and CDR2 is YYNGEE in the germline V gene. V lost 0 bases and J lost 6, with 6 bases in between. The CDR3 sequence: CASSVGVHGYTF. As DNA, the CDR3 is TGTGCCAGCAGCGTAGGGGTTCATGGCTACACCTTC.

This chain connects TRBV7-2 to TRBJ2-3, with TRBD2 identical over 7 bases. Germline V gene lookup returns CDR1 SGHTA and CDR2 FQGNSA. The CDR3 runs 15 residues. V trimming: 0 bases; J trimming: 4 bases; junction bases outside the gene matches: 4. The CDR3 DNA is TGTGCCAGCAGCTTAGCGGGGGGGTTGGCAGATACGCAGTATTTT. This codes for CASSLAGGLADTQYF.

In this sample, this clone turned up once. This sequence joins TRBV6-2 or TRBV6-3 and TRBJ2-7; D is possibly TRBD2 (6 bases). The V end lost 1 base, the J end lost 6 bases, and 7 bases lay between the germline ends. The CDR3 is 12 residues long. Germline V gene sequence: CDR1 MNHEY, CDR2 SVGEGT. The CDR3: CASSYWGGEQYF. DNA of the CDR3: TGTGCCAGCAGTTACTGGGGAGGCGAGCAGTACTTC.